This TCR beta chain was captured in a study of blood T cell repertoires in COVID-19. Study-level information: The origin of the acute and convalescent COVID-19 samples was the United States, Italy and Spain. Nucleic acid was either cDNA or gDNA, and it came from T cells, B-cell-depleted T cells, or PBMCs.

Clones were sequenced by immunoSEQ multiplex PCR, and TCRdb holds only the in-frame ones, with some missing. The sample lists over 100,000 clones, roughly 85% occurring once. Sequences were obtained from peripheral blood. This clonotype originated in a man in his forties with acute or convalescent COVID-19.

The CDR3 is CASSLQGPTEAFF. The CDR3 DNA is TGTGCCAGCAGCCTACAGGGGCCAACTGAAGCTTTCTTT. V usage is TRBV7-9 and J usage is TRBJ1-1; 7 bases line up with TRBD1. V shed 5 bases and J 5 bases; nucleotides not matched to a gene: 5. CDR1 is SEHNR, CDR2 FQNEAQ, per germline (reference sequence). The CDR3 is made up of 13 amino acids.